The source of this T cell receptor beta chain is a study of ipilimumab plus nivolumab after autologous stem cell transplantation. The CDR3 is made up of 14 amino acids. The germline CDR1 and CDR2 sequences are GTSNPN and SVGIG (reference sequence). Data came from immunoSEQ multiplex PCR; TCRdb stores just in-frame clones and leaves some out. The sample yields 15,000 to 20,000 clones, over 60% seen once. Sequenced material: PBMCs, taken in a trial of ipilimumab plus nivolumab as post-transplant consolidation. The source of this sequence is a male donor with diffuse large B-cell lymphoma. The rearrangement uses TRBV30 and TRBJ2-5; TRBD1 matches at 7 bases. The end of the DNA is better explained by TRBJ2-7, so the J call may be wrong. The CDR3: CAWSVRTGDYEQYF. The DNA of the CDR3 is TGTGCCTGGAGTGTAAGGACAGGCGACTACGAGCAGTACTTC.